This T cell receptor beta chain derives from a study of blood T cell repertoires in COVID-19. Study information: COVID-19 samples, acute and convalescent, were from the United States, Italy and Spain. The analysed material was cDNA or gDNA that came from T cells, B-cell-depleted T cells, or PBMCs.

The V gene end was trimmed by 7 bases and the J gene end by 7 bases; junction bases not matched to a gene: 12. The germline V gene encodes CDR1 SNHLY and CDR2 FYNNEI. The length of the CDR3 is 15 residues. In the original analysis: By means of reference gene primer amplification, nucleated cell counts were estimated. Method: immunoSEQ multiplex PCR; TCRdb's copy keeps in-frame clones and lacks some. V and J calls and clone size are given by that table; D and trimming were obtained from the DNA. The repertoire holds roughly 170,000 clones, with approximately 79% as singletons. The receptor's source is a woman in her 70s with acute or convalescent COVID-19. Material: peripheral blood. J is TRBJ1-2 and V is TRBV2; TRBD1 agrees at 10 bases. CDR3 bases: TGTGCCAGCACAAGTGCCCGACAGGGGGCGGTTGGCTACACCTTC. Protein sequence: CASTSARQGAVGYTF.